This is a list of T cell receptor beta chains from one sample in a study of CD8+ T cells in alopecia areata. Measured with immunoSEQ multiplex PCR; TCRdb has only the in-frame clones, and not every one. The table records about 76,000 clones, around 65% of them present only once. Sequenced here: CD8+ T cells sorted from blood, sampled at week 24, from a patient treated with tofacitinib. The receptors stem from a human donor with alopecia areata. Both conserved end residues are part of each CDR3. The D gene is left open where the match is weak. Size is omitted from some rows. Given values are once, few, many or a class for expanded clones.

TRBJ1-2 | . | TRBV7-8 | . | CASSLDSYGYTF | TGTGCCAGCAGCTTAGATAGCTATGGCTACACCTTC
TRBJ1-1 | . | TRBV4-3 | . | CASSQGGEGPGTEAFF | TGCGCCAGCAGCCAAGGTGGCGAGGGGCCGGGCACTGAAGCTTTCTTT
TRBJ2-4 | . | TRBV5-1 | . | CASSFMKGGNIQYF | TGCGCCAGCAGCTTTATGAAGGGTGGGAACATTCAGTACTTC
TRBJ2-2 | . | TRBV5-1 | . | CASSLGVGRTGELFF | TGCGCCAGCAGCTTGGGGGTCGGTCGGACCGGGGAGCTGTTTTTT
TRBJ2-5 | . | TRBV7-2 | . | CATQGETQYF | TGTGCCACCCAAGGGGAGACCCAGTACTTC
TRBJ2-1 | . | TRBV5-6 | once | CASSLTGSHEQFF | TGTGCCAGCAGCTTAACAGGGTCCCATGAGCAGTTCTTC
TRBJ2-1 | . | TRBV27 | few | CASMPADSYNEQFF | TGTGCCAGCATGCCGGCGGATTCCTACAATGAGCAGTTCTTC
TRBJ1-2 | TRBD1 | TRBV28 | . | CASSEDRVDGYTF | TGTGCCAGCAGTGAAGACAGGGTGGACGGCTACACCTTC
TRBJ1-1 | . | TRBV13 | many | CASSLGSEAFF | TGTGCCAGCAGCTTGGGGTCTGAAGCTTTCTTT
TRBJ2-7 | . | TRBV4-1 | . | CASSQESFKASFYEQYF | TGCGCCAGCAGCCAAGAGTCGTTTAAGGCTAGCTTCTACGAGCAGTACTTC
TRBJ2-5 | TRBD1 | TRBV25-1 | . | CASSEMGDSLEETQYF | TGTGCCAGCAGTGAAATGGGGGACAGCCTTGAAGAGACCCAGTACTTC
TRBJ2-1 | . | TRBV6-6 | . | CASSYSNARSHNEQFF | TGTGCCAGCAGTTACTCGAACGCTAGATCACACAATGAGCAGTTCTTC
TRBJ2-2 | . | TRBV27 | few | CASSLFGEELFF | TGTGCCAGCAGTTTATTTGGAGAGGAGCTGTTTTTT
TRBJ2-1 | . | TRBV19 | . | CASSGWDRENNEQFF | TGTGCCAGTAGTGGCTGGGACCGTGAAAACAATGAGCAGTTCTTC
TRBJ2-5 | TRBD2 | TRBV27 | . | CASSLGSGRGETQYF | TGTGCCAGCAGTTTAGGTAGCGGGAGGGGAGAGACCCAGTACTTC
TRBJ2-7 | . | TRBV30 | few | CAWSAPRRSSYEQYF | TGTGCCTGGAGTGCACCGAGGAGGAGCTCCTACGAGCAGTACTTC
TRBJ1-2 | . | TRBV7-9 | . | CASSLEAVGYTF | TGTGCCAGCAGCTTAGAAGCGGTTGGCTACACCTTC
TRBJ2-5 | TRBD2 | TRBV11-2 | . | CASSLAGLAEETQYF | TGTGCCAGCAGCTTAGCCGGACTAGCGGAAGAGACCCAGTACTTC
TRBJ2-7 | . | TRBV23-1 | . | CASSQPEDYEQYF | TGCGCCAGCAGTCAACCCGAAGACTACGAGCAGTACTTC
TRBJ2-5 | TRBD1 | TRBV5-1 | . | CASTGTGEETQYF | TGCGCCAGCACCGGGACAGGGGAAGAGACCCAGTACTTC
TRBJ1-1 | . | TRBV5-1 | . | CASSLAMAGATEAFF | TGCGCCAGCAGCTTGGCTATGGCAGGAGCGACTGAAGCTTTCTTT
TRBJ2-5 | TRBD1 | TRBV27 | . | CASSSLTGGQTQYF | TGTGCCAGCAGTTCTCTTACAGGGGGGCAGACCCAGTACTTC
TRBJ2-1 | . | TRBV14 | . | CASSQDNLRRTSNEQFF | TGTGCCAGCAGCCAAGATAACCTGCGACGGACCTCCAATGAGCAGTTCTTC
TRBJ2-7 | . | TRBV7-9 | few | CASSPLPYEQYF | TGTGCCAGCAGCCCCCTACCCTACGAGCAGTACTTC
TRBJ1-2 | . | TRBV11-2 | many | CASSLALTGVYGYTF | TGTGCCAGCAGCTTGGCCCTAACGGGGGTTTATGGCTACACCTTC
TRBJ2-4 | . | TRBV5-1 | . | CASSLYGQLAKNIQYF | TGCGCCAGCAGCTTGTACGGACAACTAGCCAAAAACATTCAGTACTTC
TRBJ2-1 | . | TRBV27 | . | CASSLLGNEQFF | TGTGCCAGCAGTTTACTAGGCAATGAGCAGTTCTTC
TRBJ2-7 | . | TRBV13 | . | CASSLDYEQYF | TGTGCCAGCAGCTTGGATTACGAGCAGTACTTC